This T cell receptor (beta chain) is drawn from a study of blood T cell repertoires in COVID-19. Original handling: Counts of nucleated cells, estimated from reference gene primer amplification, were obtained. Clones were read by immunoSEQ multiplex PCR, and TCRdb kept only the in-frame ones, dropping some. V, J and clone size were drawn from that table, and D and trimming were deduced from the DNA. Altogether hundreds of thousands of clones are present, 80% to 95% being singletons, with the ten largest covering around 0.84%. This CDR3 spans 14 amino acids. Germline values: CDR1 MNHEY, CDR2 SVGAGI. Trimming took 1 base from V and 4 from J; bases not matched to a gene: 3.

The sample consisted of peripheral blood. The receptor was derived from a man aged 55 to 70 with COVID-19, enrolled during active disease. V is TRBV6-5 and J is TRBJ1-2; 7 bases map to TRBD1. The DNA of the CDR3 is TGTGCCAGCAGTTACTTGGCAGGGGGCTATGGCTACACCTTC. It is translated as CASSYLAGGYGYTF.